The T cell receptor beta chain under discussion was sequenced for a study of CD8 T cells in Susac syndrome. The authors carried out high-throughput sequencing of TCR beta. They applied it to CD8+ and CD4+ T cells obtained from blood. Control patients had untreated stable or active relapsing-remitting multiple sclerosis by revised McDonald criteria. TEMRA cells were FACS-enriched, unlike CD8+ and CD4+ T cells, which were negatively isolated. Trimming left V 3 bases short and J 2 bases short, with 7 bases between. The CDR3 is 14 residues long. When the RNA was reverse transcribed, random hexamers were used with an input of roughly 0.5 to 1 ug. The method of amplification for TCR beta CDR3 was immunoSEQ multiplex PCR, covering 54 Vbeta and 13 Jbeta. Each CDR3 protein gets one entry after TCRdb re-called the immunoSEQ multiplex PCR reads with MiXCR. Of 50,000 or so distinct CDR3 sequences detected, 85% to 95% appear once; the ten largest clones hold about 0.51%.

The TCR sequence derives from a human donor with multiple sclerosis. The chain has TRBV12-3 or TRBV12-4 and TRBJ2-2; D ambiguous. The source material was CD8+ T cells from PBMCs. In DNA form, the CDR3 reads TGTGCCAGCAGTTTGATTCTAAACACCGGGGAGCTGTTTTTT. Its protein product is CASSLILNTGELFF.